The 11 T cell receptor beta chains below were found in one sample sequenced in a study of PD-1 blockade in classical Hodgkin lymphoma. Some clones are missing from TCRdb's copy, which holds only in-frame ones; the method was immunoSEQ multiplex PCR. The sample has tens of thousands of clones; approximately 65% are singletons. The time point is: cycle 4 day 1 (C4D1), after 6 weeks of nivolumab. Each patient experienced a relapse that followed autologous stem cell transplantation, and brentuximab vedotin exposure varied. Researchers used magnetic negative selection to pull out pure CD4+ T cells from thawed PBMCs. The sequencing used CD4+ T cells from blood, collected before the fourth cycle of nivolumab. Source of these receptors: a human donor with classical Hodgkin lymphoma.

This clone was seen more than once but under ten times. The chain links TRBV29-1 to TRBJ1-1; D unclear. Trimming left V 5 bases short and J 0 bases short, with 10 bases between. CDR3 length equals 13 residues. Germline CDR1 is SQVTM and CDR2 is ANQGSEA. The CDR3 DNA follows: TGCAGCGTTACGATAGGGATGAACACTGAAGCTTTCTTT. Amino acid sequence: CSVTIGMNTEAFF.

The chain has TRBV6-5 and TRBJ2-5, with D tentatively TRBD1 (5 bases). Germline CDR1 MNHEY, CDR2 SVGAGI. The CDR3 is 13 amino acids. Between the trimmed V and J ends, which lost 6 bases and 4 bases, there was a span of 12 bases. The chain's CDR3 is CASRRVGVETQYF. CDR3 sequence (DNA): TGTGCCAGCAGACGGGTAGGGGTAGAGACCCAGTACTTC.

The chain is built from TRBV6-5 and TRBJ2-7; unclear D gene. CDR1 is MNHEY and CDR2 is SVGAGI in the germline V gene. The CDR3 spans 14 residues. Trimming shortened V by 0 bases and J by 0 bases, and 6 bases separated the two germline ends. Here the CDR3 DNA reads TGTGCCAGCAGTTACTCGACCCACTCCTACGAGCAGTACTTC. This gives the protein CASSYSTHSYEQYF.

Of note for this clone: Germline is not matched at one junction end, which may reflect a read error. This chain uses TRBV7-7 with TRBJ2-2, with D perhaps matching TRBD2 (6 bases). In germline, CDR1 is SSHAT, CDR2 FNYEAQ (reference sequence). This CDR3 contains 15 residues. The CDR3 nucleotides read TGTGCTAGCAGCTCGGTGGGGGGGAACACCGGGGAGCTGTTTTTT. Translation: CASSSVGGNTGELFF.

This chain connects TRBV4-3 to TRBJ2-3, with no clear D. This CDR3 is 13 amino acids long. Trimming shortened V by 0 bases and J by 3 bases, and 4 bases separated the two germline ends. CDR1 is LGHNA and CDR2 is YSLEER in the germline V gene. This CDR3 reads CASSQDGTDTQYF. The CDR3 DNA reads TGCGCCAGCAGCCAAGATGGTACAGATACGCAGTATTTT.

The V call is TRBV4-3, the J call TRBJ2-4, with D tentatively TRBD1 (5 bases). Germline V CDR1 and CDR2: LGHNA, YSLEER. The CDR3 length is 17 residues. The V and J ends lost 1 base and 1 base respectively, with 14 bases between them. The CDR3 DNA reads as TGCGCCAGCAGCCAAGGGTGGGGCGTGACGGCCAAAAACATTCAGTACTTC. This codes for CASSQGWGVTAKNIQYF.

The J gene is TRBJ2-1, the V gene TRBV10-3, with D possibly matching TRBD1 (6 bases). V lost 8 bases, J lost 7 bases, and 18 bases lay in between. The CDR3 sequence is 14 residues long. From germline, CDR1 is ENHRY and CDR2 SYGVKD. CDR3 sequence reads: CAIAVGGLFNEQFF. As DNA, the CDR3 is TGTGCCATCGCGGTAGGGGGATTGTTTAATGAGCAGTTCTTC.

CDR3 protein: CASSPTGTGDLDTQYF. CDR3 in DNA: TGTGCCAGCTCGCCTACCGGGACAGGGGATTTAGATACGCAGTATTTT. The chain combines TRBV18 with TRBJ2-3, with 10 bases that match TRBD1. The CDR3 has 16 residues. Per germline, CDR1 KGHSH and CDR2 LQKENI. V shed 6 bases and J 5 bases; nucleotides not matched to a gene: 11.

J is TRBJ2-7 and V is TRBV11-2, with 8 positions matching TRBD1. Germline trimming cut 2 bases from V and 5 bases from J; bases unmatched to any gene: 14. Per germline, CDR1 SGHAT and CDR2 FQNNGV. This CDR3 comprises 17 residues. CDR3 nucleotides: TGTGCCAGCAGCTTATTTGCGTTGGGCAGGGGGCGCGACGAGCAGTACTTC. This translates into CASSLFALGRGRDEQYF.

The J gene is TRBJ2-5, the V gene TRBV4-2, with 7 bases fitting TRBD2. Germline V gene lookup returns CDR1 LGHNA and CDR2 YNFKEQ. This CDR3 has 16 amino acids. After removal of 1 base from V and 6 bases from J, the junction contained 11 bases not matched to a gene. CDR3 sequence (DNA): TGTGCCAGCAGCCAAGTTGGGAGCGGGGTGATGAAGACCCAGTACTTC. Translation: CASSQVGSGVMKTQYF.

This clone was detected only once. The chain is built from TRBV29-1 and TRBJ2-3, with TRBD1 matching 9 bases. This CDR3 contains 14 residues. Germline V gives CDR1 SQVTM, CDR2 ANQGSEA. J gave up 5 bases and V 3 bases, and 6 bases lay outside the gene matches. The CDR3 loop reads CSVESPTGGDTQYF. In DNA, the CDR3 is TGCAGCGTTGAGTCCCCGACAGGGGGAGATACGCAGTATTTT.